Listed below are T cell receptor beta chains from one sample, sequenced in a study of PD-1 blockade in classical Hodgkin lymphoma. Sequencing was performed with immunoSEQ multiplex PCR; in TCRdb, only in-frame clones are kept and a portion is missing. The sample has around 30,000 clones, 70% to 75% seen once. The source was peripheral blood mononuclear cells (PBMCs), collected before the second cycle of nivolumab. These receptors all stem from a human donor with classical Hodgkin lymphoma. Both conserved end residues are part of each CDR3. D genes are given only for firm matches. Size is stated for part of the rows, as once, few or many counts, or as a class when the clone is expanded.

d_call j_call v_call clone_size cdr3_aa cdr3_nt
. TRBJ1-2 TRBV5-4 once CASSAGTTGYTF TGTGCCAGCAGCGCCGGGACAACCGGCTACACCTTC
TRBD1 TRBJ1-4 TRBV25-1 once CASSPPGQGFSEKLFF TGTGCCAGCAGTCCACCGGGACAGGGGTTTAGTGAAAAACTGTTTTTT
. TRBJ1-3 TRBV4-3 . CASSPLRGTGNTIYF TGCGCCAGCAGCCCCCTTCGGGGGACTGGAAACACCATATATTTT
TRBD1 TRBJ1-6 TRBV2 . CASRRDREYSPLHF TGTGCCAGCAGACGGGACAGGGAATATTCACCCCTCCACTTT
. TRBJ2-1 TRBV4-3 . CASSQDAYTSSYEQFF TGCGCCAGCAGCCAGGACGCCTACACTAGTTCATATGAGCAGTTCTTC
TRBD2 TRBJ2-7 TRBV5-4 . CASSLRGVYEQYF TGTGCCAGCAGCTTGCGGGGGGTCTACGAGCAGTACTTC
. TRBJ2-7 TRBV7-2 . CASSSGSSYEQYF TGTGCCAGCAGCTCGGGCAGCTCCTACGAGCAGTACTTC
. TRBJ2-7 TRBV7-6 . CASSSPFNDEQYF TGTGCCAGCAGCTCCCCATTCAATGACGAGCAGTACTTC
. TRBJ2-7 TRBV23-1 . CASSRKIYSAYEQYF TGCGCCAGCAGTCGGAAAATCTACTCCGCCTACGAGCAGTACTTC
TRBD2 TRBJ2-1 TRBV4-3 . CASSQDPRGGGYNEQFF TGCGCCAGCAGCCAAGACCCGCGGGGGGGCGGCTACAATGAGCAGTTCTTC
. TRBJ2-2 TRBV10-2 . CASSASRDTGELFF TGCGCCAGCAGTGCCTCCAGGGACACCGGGGAGCTGTTTTTT
. TRBJ1-1 TRBV6-6 . CASTPHLQGMNTEAFF TGTGCCAGCACCCCCCACCTGCAAGGGATGAACACTGAAGCTTTCTTT
. TRBJ1-2 TRBV28 . CASSSVGAFPGGYTF TGTGCCAGCAGTTCAGTGGGGGCGTTCCCTGGTGGCTACACCTTC
TRBD2 TRBJ2-3 TRBV6-1 few CASSDLAGGSTDTQYF TGTGCCAGCAGTGACCTAGCGGGGGGAAGCACAGATACGCAGTATTTT
. TRBJ1-2 TRBV7-6 . CASSPTGGVDYGYTF TGTGCCAGCAGCCCCACCGGAGGGGTTGACTATGGCTACACCTTC
. TRBJ2-7 TRBV7-9 . CASSSPPYEEQYF TGTGCCAGCAGCTCCCCCCCCTACGAAGAGCAGTACTTC
. TRBJ1-1 TRBV6-5 few CASSYTEGDTEAFF TGTGCCAGCAGTTATACTGAGGGGGACACTGAAGCTTTCTTT